What follows describes a single T cell receptor beta chain. Its antigen is still unknown. The CDR3 runs 15 residues. Trimming cost V 4 bases and J 4 bases, with 16 bases left between them. Germline CDR1 is SEHNR and CDR2 is FQNEAQ (reference sequence). 60 Vbeta and 13 Jbeta primers were used in PCR. Some clones are missing from TCRdb's copy, which holds only in-frame ones; the method was immunoSEQ multiplex PCR. The sample lists some 180,000 clones; more than 75% were seen once. Sampled while nominally healthy, donors likely had unrecorded immune exposures. These data are taken from a study of cytomegalovirus exposure and HLA in healthy donors. Overall study: An earlier analysis identified 110 million or so unique TCR beta sequences in about 179 million T cells. Study-wide findings and caveats: CMV antigen specificity of three CMV-associated chains was confirmed in vitro.

The TCR sequence derives from a woman aged 25 to 39 in good health and CMV-seropositive. The chain is built from TRBV7-9 and TRBJ1-1; D is uncertain. The sample consisted of PBMCs. The CDR3 loop is CASSSGRLSGTEAFF. The CDR3 DNA reads as TGTGCCAGCAGCTCGGGTCGCTTAAGTGGCACTGAAGCTTTCTTT.